This entry features one TCR beta chain sequence. The sample has other DNA sequences that encode this CDR3 too. These data belong to a study of blood T cell repertoires in COVID-19. At the level of the study: From the United States, Italy and Spain came samples of acute and convalescent COVID-19. Sources were T cells, B-cell-depleted T cells, or PBMCs; the material itself was cDNA or gDNA.

In the original processing: Quantification of nucleated cells was approximated via reference gene primer amplification. Clones were sequenced by immunoSEQ multiplex PCR, and TCRdb holds only the in-frame ones, with some missing. Clonal size and the V and J genes are those of that table, whereas D and trimming came from the DNA. The sample lists about 80,000 clones; about 86% were seen once. V lost 0 bases, J lost 1 base, and 5 bases lay in between. In germline, CDR1 is SGHRS, CDR2 YFSETQ. This CDR3 is 14 amino acids long. The genes are TRBV5-1 and TRBJ1-3, with D uncertain. Sequencing used peripheral blood. The source is a man of 80 years or more with active or convalescent COVID-19. DNA of the CDR3: TGCGCCAGCAGCTTGGGTCAATCTGGAAACACCATATATTTT. This translates into CASSLGQSGNTIYF.